This passage covers 18 T cell receptor beta chains from one sample sequenced in a study of Tregs in tolerant kidney transplant recipients (dated by TCRdb to the late 2010s). Libraries were prepared through the immunoSEQ multiplex PCR assay. The clones in this table, taken by TCRdb from immuneACCESS, are in-frame only. Not every clone is retained; where verified, under half of the shortfall comes from an unresolved V gene, and the cause of the rest is unknown. Across this sample there are around 78,000 clones, with roughly 90% seen only once. The ten largest make up around 0.32% of the sample. Interpreted using the paper, the time point label stands for: blood sample drawn before combined kidney and bone marrow transplant. This material consisted of Tregs from blood, taken before the transplant. All receptors come from a human donor who received a combined kidney and bone marrow transplant.

CDR3 protein: CASSPLRDRGLSYSEQYF. The CDR3 region has the DNA TGTGCCAGCTCACCACTCCGGGACAGGGGGCTTTCCTACTCCGAGCAGTACTTC. The rearrangement uses TRBV18 and TRBJ2-7; 12 nucleotides line up with TRBD1. The CDR3 is 18 amino acids. CDR1 is KGHSH and CDR2 is LQKENI in the germline V gene. The V and J ends lost 1 base and 6 bases, in that order; junction bases with no gene match: 13. The full variable domain, its missing parts supplied by reference TRBV18 and TRBJ2-7, is NAGVMQNPRHLVRRRGQEARLRCSPMKGHSHVYWYRQLPEEGLKFMVYLQKENIIDESGMPKERFSAEFPKEGPSILRIQQVVRGDSAAYFCASSPLRDRGLSYSEQYFGPGTRLTVT.

The J gene is TRBJ2-5, the V gene TRBV6-1; D remains ambiguous. Germline lookup yields CDR1 MNHNS and CDR2 SASEGT. The CDR3 spans 11 residues. V lost 5 bases and J 5 bases, leaving 6 bases between the germline ends. CDR3 residues: CASSYSETQYF. CDR3 bases: TGTGCCAGCAGTTATAGCGAGACCCAGTACTTC.

The chain is built from TRBV7-3 and TRBJ2-6; 7 nucleotides align to TRBD2. V lost 4 bases to trimming and J lost 1 base; unmatched junction nucleotides: 10. CDR1 is SGHTA, CDR2 FQGTGA, per germline. The CDR3 has 18 residues. CDR3 nucleotides: TGTGCCAGCAGCTCACCCCCGGGAGGTATTTCTGGGGCCAACGTCCTGACTTTC. This sequence encodes CASSSPPGGISGANVLTF. The full variable domain, its missing parts supplied by reference TRBV7-3 and TRBJ2-6, is GAGVSQTPSNKVTEKGKYVELRCDPISGHTALYWYRQSLGQGPEFLIYFQGTGAADDSGLPNDRFFAVRPEGSVSTLKIQRTERGDSAVYLCASSSPPGGISGANVLTFGAGSRLTVL.

The chain joins TRBV11-3 to TRBJ2-2; D uncertain. Trimming took off 5 bases at V and 6 bases at J, with 10 bases between the two ends. Germline values: CDR1 SGHNT, CDR2 YENEEA. The CDR3 spans 13 residues. CDR3 residues: CASSILGAGELFF. CDR3 DNA sequence: TGTGCCAGCAGCATCCTAGGAGCCGGGGAGCTGTTTTTT. Using reference TRBV11-3 and TRBJ2-2 for the parts outside the CDR3, the full variable domain is EAGVVQSPRYKIIEKKQPVAFWCNPISGHNTLYWYLQNLGQGPELLIRYENEEAVDDSQLPKDRFSAERLKGVDSTLKIQPAELGDSAVYLCASSILGAGELFFGEGSRLTVL.

The chain is built from TRBV5-1 and TRBJ2-7; D is perhaps TRBD2 (6 bases). The CDR3 is made up of 11 amino acids. Germline CDR1 and CDR2: SGHRS and YFSETQ. Trimming took off 2 bases at V and 7 bases at J, with 7 bases between the two ends. The CDR3 region is CASSFGGEQYF. DNA for the CDR3: TGCGCCAGCAGCTTTGGGGGGGAGCAGTACTTC.

The chain combines TRBV29-1 with TRBJ1-1; D possibly corresponds to TRBD1 (5 bases). From germline, CDR1 is SQVTM and CDR2 ANQGSEA. The V end was cut by 6 bases, the J end by 1 base, with 12 bases between. CDR3 length: 13 amino acids. Written as DNA, the CDR3 is TGCAGCGTGGCGACAGACCCGAACACTGAAGCTTTCTTT. Protein product: CSVATDPNTEAFF.

The chain employs TRBV18 and TRBJ1-5; possible D gene TRBD1, 5 bases. CDR3 length: 14 amino acids. With 2 bases removed from V and 8 bases from J, the gap between germline ends came to 13 bases. In germline, CDR1 is KGHSH, CDR2 LQKENI. The CDR3 region has the DNA TGTGCCAGCTCACCAATGGAGGGACGGGAGCCCCAGCATTTT. Protein sequence: CASSPMEGREPQHF.

The V and J genes are TRBV4-2 and TRBJ2-3; 12 nucleotides match TRBD2. The V and J ends lost 4 bases and 1 base, in that order; junction bases with no gene match: 9. The CDR3 is made up of 18 amino acids. Germline values: CDR1 LGHNA, CDR2 YNFKEQ. The CDR3 sequence is CASSLSSGRALGTDTQYF. DNA for the CDR3: TGTGCCAGCAGCCTATCTAGCGGGAGGGCCCTCGGCACAGATACGCAGTATTTT.

This clone was recorded once. V and J are TRBV7-2 and TRBJ2-1; TRBD1 matches at 8 bases. V lost 5 bases, J lost 3 bases, and 6 bases stayed unmatched. The CDR3 has 15 residues. CDR1 and CDR2 (germline): SGHTA, FQGNSA. This CDR3 reads CASSGPGQVYNEQFF. The DNA for the CDR3 is TGTGCCAGCAGCGGCCCGGGACAGGTCTACAATGAGCAGTTCTTC.

Here the CDR3 reads CASSLVWGTKRGEQFF. Here the CDR3 DNA reads TGTGCCAGCAGCTTAGTTTGGGGGACCAAGAGGGGTGAGCAGTTCTTC. This chain joins TRBV13 and TRBJ2-1, with D possibly being TRBD1 or TRBD2 (5 bases each). V lost 1 base and J lost 9, with 19 bases in between. The CDR3 has 16 amino acids. Germline CDR1 reads PRHDT; CDR2 reads FYEKMQ (reference sequence).

The chain couples TRBV28 to TRBJ1-1; no firm D call. V was clipped by 6 bases and J by 1 base, with 9 bases between them. The CDR3 totals 13 residues. The V gene's germline CDR1 is MDHEN and CDR2 SYDVKM. The DNA for the CDR3 is TGTGCCAGCAGGCTTACAAAGAACACTGAAGCTTTCTTT. Encoded protein: CASRLTKNTEAFF.

In its sample, this clone was seen once. This rearrangement joins TRBV15 to TRBJ2-5, with 9 bases that match TRBD1. This CDR3 has 15 residues. CDR1 is LNHNV, CDR2 YYDKDF, per germline (reference sequence). The V segment lost 4 bases and the J segment 7 bases; nucleotides outside the gene matches: 10. CDR3 region: CATSIRTGEWGTQYF. For the CDR3, the DNA is TGTGCCACCAGCATTAGGACAGGGGAGTGGGGGACCCAGTACTTC.

The table lists this clone with a few counts. This rearrangement joins TRBV2 to TRBJ2-5, with D maybe TRBD2 (6 bases). The V and J ends lost 10 bases and 5 bases respectively, with 23 bases between them. This CDR3 is 15 amino acids long. Per germline, CDR1 SNHLY and CDR2 FYNNEI. In nucleotides, the CDR3 is TGTGCCACCGCCCTCGAGGTTCAAGGAGGGGAGACCCAGTACTTC. Amino acid sequence: CATALEVQGGETQYF.

The rearrangement links TRBV5-1 to TRBJ2-5, with 9 bases fitting TRBD1. CDR1 and CDR2 from the germline V gene are SGHRS and YFSETQ. The CDR3 totals 15 residues. Unmatched junction bases numbered 7, after V lost 5 bases and J lost 2 bases. The CDR3 nucleotides are TGCGCCAGCAGTCGGACAGGGGACAATCAAGAGACCCAGTACTTC. The encoded protein is CASSRTGDNQETQYF.

This clone was seen only once. The rearrangement joins TRBV30 to TRBJ2-1; D ambiguous. Germline lookup yields CDR1 GTSNPN and CDR2 SVGIG (reference sequence). The CDR3 is 13 residues long. Trimming took 3 bases from V and 6 from J, leaving 12 bases between them. CDR3: CAWRETARNEQFF. CDR3 bases: TGTGCCTGGAGGGAGACCGCTCGCAATGAGCAGTTCTTC.

The rearrangement uses TRBV30 and TRBJ1-2; no definite D call. Trimming removed 0 bases at V and 5 bases at J, with 19 bases between. Germline V gene lookup returns CDR1 GTSNPN and CDR2 SVGIG (reference sequence). The CDR3 has 16 amino acids. This CDR3 is CAWSVVRSGKSYGYTF. The CDR3 DNA sequence: TGTGCCTGGAGTGTAGTGAGGTCGGGAAAGTCTTATGGCTACACCTTC.

The chain has TRBV28 and TRBJ1-5; TRBD1 is a possible D gene (6 bases). The CDR3 consists of 15 residues. Per the germline V gene, CDR1 is MDHEN and CDR2 is SYDVKM. The V and J ends lost 6 bases and 3 bases respectively, with 15 bases between them. Here the CDR3 reads CASRGGGAYNQPQHF. The CDR3 nucleotides read TGTGCCAGCAGAGGTGGGGGGGCCTACAATCAGCCCCAGCATTTT. The full variable domain, with the rest looked up from reference TRBV28 and TRBJ1-5, is DVKVTQSSRYLVKRTGEKVFLECVQDMDHENMFWYRQDPGLGLRLIYFSYDVKMKEKGDIPEGYSVSREKKERFSLILESASTNQTSMYLCASRGGGAYNQPQHFGDGTRLSIL.

The chain links TRBV19 to TRBJ1-2; D is ambiguous. Looked up from germline, CDR1 is LNHDA and CDR2 is SQIVND (reference sequence). V shed 5 bases and J shed 4 bases, with 14 bases lying between them. This CDR3 region has 14 residues. CDR3 region: CASSPVRASYGYTF. DNA for the CDR3: TGTGCCAGTAGTCCCGTAAGGGCGAGCTATGGCTACACCTTC. The variable domain in full, with the rest retrieved from reference TRBV19 and TRBJ1-2, is DGGITQSPKYLFRKEGQNVTLSCEQNLNHDAMYWYRQDPGQGLRLIYYSQIVNDFQKGDIAEGYSVSREKKESFPLTVTSAQKNPTAFYLCASSPVRASYGYTFGSGTRLTVV.